This is a list of T cell receptor beta chains from one sample in a study of blood T cell repertoires in COVID-19. Profiled with immunoSEQ multiplex PCR; TCRdb holds only in-frame clones, not every one. This table has approximately 28,000 clones, 85% to 95% appearing once. Sequencing was performed on peripheral blood. The receptor source for this set is a woman in her 70s with COVID-19, enrolled during active disease. Both conserved end residues are part of each CDR3. The D gene is left open where the match is weak. Size is omitted from some rows. Given values are once, few, many or a class for expanded clones.

>TRBV19|NA|TRBJ1-1|NA
CASSIYWEDTEAFF
TGTGCCAGTAGTATCTACTGGGAGGACACTGAAGCTTTCTTT
>TRBV11-2|NA|TRBJ2-7|TRBD1
CASSSNRGPYEQYF
TGTGCCAGCAGCAGTAACAGGGGACCCTACGAGCAGTACTTC
>TRBV7-3|NA|TRBJ2-1|TRBD2
CASSSIAGTYNEQFF
TGTGCCAGCAGCTCCATAGCGGGAACCTACAATGAGCAGTTCTTC
>TRBV7-9|NA|TRBJ2-7|NA
CASSRDSPSYEQYF
TGTGCCAGCAGCAGGGACTCGCCCTCCTACGAGCAGTACTTC
>TRBV5-1|NA|TRBJ2-5|NA
CASSLAVGRGKETQYF
TGCGCCAGCAGCTTGGCCGTGGGCAGGGGTAAGGAGACCCAGTACTTC
>TRBV7-3|NA|TRBJ1-6|NA
CASSLTGEYISPLHF
TGTGCCAGCAGCTTAACCGGGGAATACATTTCACCCCTCCACTTT
>TRBV6-2/TRBV6-3|once|TRBJ1-2|TRBD1
CASSSRTGPLRSYTF
TGTGCCAGCAGTTCTAGGACAGGACCTCTGAGAAGCTACACCTTC
>TRBV6-2/TRBV6-3|NA|TRBJ2-7|NA
CASSSDTTYEQYF
TGTGCCAGCAGTTCCGACACCACCTACGAGCAGTACTTC
>TRBV29-1|NA|TRBJ2-3|TRBD2
CSVEGVYTGLVPDTQYF
TGCAGCGTTGAGGGGGTTTATACGGGACTAGTACCGGATACGCAGTATTTT
>TRBV7-3|NA|TRBJ2-2|NA
CASSLTGTGELFF
TGTGCCAGCAGCTTGACAGGCACCGGGGAGCTGTTTTTT
>TRBV5-1|NA|TRBJ1-1|NA
CASSSRDFSNTEAFF
TGCGCCAGCAGCTCCCGGGACTTTTCGAACACTGAAGCTTTCTTT
>TRBV28|NA|TRBJ2-7|TRBD2
CASSLSGGQSYEQYF
TGTGCCAGCAGTTTATCGGGAGGGCAATCCTACGAGCAGTACTTC
>TRBV7-2|NA|TRBJ2-1|TRBD2
CASSLALAGANEQFF
TGTGCCAGCAGCTTAGCTCTAGCGGGAGCAAATGAGCAGTTCTTC
>TRBV27|once|TRBJ2-5|TRBD2
CASSLREGETQYF
TGTGCCAGCAGTTTGCGGGAGGGAGAGACCCAGTACTTC
>TRBV2|NA|TRBJ1-2|NA
CASNPGGGYGYTF
TGTGCCAGCAACCCGGGAGGGGGGTATGGCTACACCTTC
>TRBV24-1|NA|TRBJ1-2|TRBD1
CATSDPLRGLGGYTF
TGTGCCACCAGTGACCCTCTCAGGGGGCTGGGTGGCTACACCTTC
>TRBV5-1|once|TRBJ2-2|NA
CASLETGNTGELFF
TGCGCCAGCCTCGAAACGGGGAACACCGGGGAGCTGTTTTTT
>TRBV7-2|NA|TRBJ2-7|TRBD1
CASSPGQGVYEQYF
TGTGCCAGCAGCCCCGGACAGGGGGTCTACGAGCAGTACTTC
>TRBV6-2/TRBV6-3|NA|TRBJ2-5|NA
CASSFQSAQYF
TGTGCCAGCAGTTTCCAATCGGCCCAGTACTTC
>TRBV7-6|NA|TRBJ1-1|TRBD1
CASSRDRVTEAFF
TGTGCCAGCAGCCGCGACAGGGTCACTGAAGCTTTCTTT
>TRBV5-1|NA|TRBJ1-5|NA
CASSEATDQPQHF
TGCGCCAGCAGCGAGGCGACAGATCAGCCCCAGCATTTT
>TRBV5-1|NA|TRBJ2-1|NA
CASSLSGAAGYNEQFF
TGCGCCAGCAGCTTATCTGGAGCGGCTGGCTACAATGAGCAGTTCTTC
>TRBV19|NA|TRBJ1-6|TRBD1
CASRGQGRLNSPLHF
TGTGCCAGTAGAGGACAGGGTCGGCTAAATTCACCCCTCCACTTT
>TRBV7-9|NA|TRBJ2-5|NA
CASSLGAGQVETQYF
TGTGCCAGCAGCTTGGGGGCAGGGCAGGTGGAGACCCAGTACTTC
>TRBV28|NA|TRBJ1-6|NA
CASSPIGHFVSSPLHF
TGTGCCAGCAGTCCAATTGGACATTTCGTCAGTTCACCCCTCCACTTT
>TRBV6-2/TRBV6-3|NA|TRBJ2-1|TRBD2
CASSFGLAFSYNEQFF
TGTGCCAGCAGTTTTGGACTAGCCTTCTCCTACAATGAGCAGTTCTTC
>TRBV3-1/TRBV3-2|NA|TRBJ2-7|TRBD1
CASSQGIRTGDSSLEYF
TGTGCCAGCAGCCAAGGAATTCGGACAGGGGATTCATCCTTGGAGTACTTC
>TRBV27|NA|TRBJ2-2|NA
CASSLWQAQPVELFF
TGTGCCAGCAGTTTATGGCAGGCCCAACCGGTGGAGCTGTTTTTT
>TRBV24-1|NA|TRBJ2-1|TRBD2
CATSDYGMGLAGGPRNEQFF
TGTGCCACCAGTGATTACGGGATGGGACTAGCGGGAGGGCCGAGGAATGAGCAGTTCTTC
>TRBV7-3|NA|TRBJ2-1|TRBD2
CASSSGTSPFNEQFF
TGTGCCAGCAGTAGCGGGACTTCCCCCTTCAATGAGCAGTTCTTC
>TRBV28|NA|TRBJ1-3|TRBD1
CASSLGGQISGNTIYF
TGTGCCAGCAGTTTAGGGGGACAGATTTCAGGAAACACCATATATTTT
>TRBV5-8|NA|TRBJ2-1|NA
CASSPWTGGSSYNEQFF
TGTGCCAGCAGCCCATGGACTGGTGGGAGCTCCTACAATGAGCAGTTCTTC
>TRBV20-1|NA|TRBJ2-1|TRBD2
CSASAPLAGVLGRSYNEQFF
TGCAGTGCTAGTGCACCGCTAGCGGGAGTATTGGGAAGGTCCTACAATGAGCAGTTCTTC
>TRBV2|NA|TRBJ1-2|TRBD1
CASSGDRVYGYTF
TGTGCCAGCAGTGGAGACAGGGTCTATGGCTACACCTTC
>TRBV10-3|NA|TRBJ2-3|TRBD2
CAIRGKAGDTDTQYF
TGTGCCATCAGGGGTAAAGCGGGAGACACAGATACGCAGTATTTT
>TRBV23-1|NA|TRBJ2-5|TRBD2
CASSQSGVAGEETQYF
TGCGCCAGCAGTCAATCCGGCGTAGCGGGAGAGGAGACCCAGTACTTC
>TRBV30|NA|TRBJ1-4|NA
CAWSVLNVNEKLFF
TGTGCCTGGAGTGTACTCAATGTAAATGAAAAACTGTTTTTT
>TRBV6-6|NA|TRBJ2-1|NA
CASNRPDSEQFF
TGTGCCAGCAATCGGCCGGACTCGGAGCAGTTCTTC
>TRBV7-2|NA|TRBJ2-5|NA
CASSLGSNTETQYF
TGTGCCAGCAGCTTAGGGTCTAATACGGAGACCCAGTACTTC
>TRBV19|NA|TRBJ2-7|NA
CATTGRPTGLGSYEQYF
TGTGCCACCACTGGGCGACCGACAGGCCTGGGGTCCTACGAGCAGTACTTC
>TRBV5-1|NA|TRBJ2-1|NA
CASSLGGSNEQFF
TGCGCCAGCAGCTTGGGAGGGAGCAATGAGCAGTTCTTC